Each of the 22 T cell receptor beta chains below was sequenced from the same sample in a study of blood T cells in healthy people across ages (dated by TCRdb to between 2014 and 2017). Preparation of the library involved 5' RACE. For sequencing, an Illumina HiSeq 2500 was employed. A second about 7 to 12 cycle PCR used a sample-barcoded 5' primer and a J-beta primer mix. TCRdb reworked the public reads: Q25 trimming with fastp, MiXCR clone assembly, productive beta chains retained. Rows are unified per CDR3 protein, each entry keeping the most common DNA and genes. The table for this sample lists 650,000 to 900,000 distinct CDR3 sequences; approximately 67% of them were counted only once. The ten largest account for about 27% of the sample. Source material: blood. The receptors come from a man under 40 in good health.

The chain uses TRBV28 and TRBJ1-5; D gene ambiguous. The germline V and J ends were trimmed by 4 bases and 15 bases, with 13 bases remaining between them. Germline lookup yields CDR1 MDHEN and CDR2 SYDVKM. The CDR3 contains 11 residues. Written as DNA, the CDR3 is TGTGCCAGCAGTTCCCCGACGGGATCGCATTTT. This encodes CASSSPTGSHF. The whole variable domain, remainder taken from reference TRBV28 and TRBJ1-5, is DVKVTQSSRYLVKRTGEKVFLECVQDMDHENMFWYRQDPGLGLRLIYFSYDVKMKEKGDIPEGYSVSREKKERFSLILESASTNQTSMYLCASSSPTGSHFGDGTRLSIL.

This chain uses TRBV5-1 with TRBJ2-4, with TRBD1 identical over 8 bases. The J call may be faulty, since TRBJ2-7 better matches the DNA end. Germline values: CDR1 SGHRS, CDR2 YFSETQ. The CDR3 spans 13 residues. CDR3 in amino acids: CASSERTGFEQYF. The CDR3 bases are TGCGCCAGCAGCGAAAGGACAGGGTTCGAGCAGTACTTC.

The chain couples TRBV11-2 to TRBJ2-5; TRBD2 might be the D (6 bases). The V end lost 5 bases, the J end lost 1 base, and 17 bases lay between the germline ends. Germline-derived CDR1 and CDR2 are SGHAT and FQNNGV. This CDR3 has 16 residues. The CDR3 reads CASSPVGGSGQETQYF. The CDR3, as DNA: TGTGCCAGCAGCCCAGTCGGGGGATCGGGCCAAGAGACCCAGTACTTC.

The chain combines TRBV20-1 with TRBJ1-2, with unresolved D. CDR1 and CDR2 from the germline V gene are DFQATT and SNEGSKA (reference sequence). V was cut by 0 bases and J by 0 bases, with 11 bases left in between. The CDR3 consists of 15 residues. The CDR3 region is CSARDLGSANYGYTF. Here the CDR3 DNA reads TGCAGTGCTAGAGATCTGGGCAGTGCTAACTATGGCTACACCTTC.

This chain connects TRBV4-2 to TRBJ2-3, with 10 bases fitting TRBD2. The CDR3 is made up of 18 amino acids. Trimming cost V 1 base and J 2 bases; bases outside gene matches: 9. Germline CDR1 and CDR2: LGHNA and YNFKEQ. CDR3 sequence reads: CASSQGRLSGGITDTQYF. The CDR3, as DNA: TGTGCCAGCAGCCAAGGGCGACTTAGCGGGGGGATCACAGATACGCAGTATTTT.

The chain employs TRBV25-1 and TRBJ2-3; maybe TRBD1 (6 bases). V was trimmed by 7 bases and J by 1 base, leaving 9 bases between them. Germline CDR1 is MGHDK and CDR2 is SYGVNS. This CDR3 has 13 residues. The CDR3 nucleotides read TGTGCCAGCATTAGACAGGGCACAGATACGCAGTATTTT. This gives the protein CASIRQGTDTQYF.

The chain is built from TRBV28 and TRBJ1-5; D might be TRBD1 (6 bases). Trimming took off 2 bases at V and 0 bases at J, with 8 bases between the two ends. CDR3 length: 15 amino acids. Germline V CDR1 and CDR2: MDHEN, SYDVKM. CDR3 sequence: CASSLRGPSNQPQHF. CDR3 coding DNA: TGTGCCAGCAGTTTACGGGGGCCTAGCAATCAGCCCCAGCATTTT. The whole variable domain, filled in from reference TRBV28 and TRBJ1-5, reads DVKVTQSSRYLVKRTGEKVFLECVQDMDHENMFWYRQDPGLGLRLIYFSYDVKMKEKGDIPEGYSVSREKKERFSLILESASTNQTSMYLCASSLRGPSNQPQHFGDGTRLSIL.

The chain couples TRBV9 to TRBJ2-1, with 16 nucleotides matching TRBD2. V was clipped by 2 bases and J by 9 bases; unmatched bases: 5. The CDR3 extends over 16 amino acids. Germline V gives CDR1 SGDLS, CDR2 YYNGEE. CDR3 in amino acids: CASSVGTSGGATEQFF. The CDR3 nucleotides are TGTGCCAGCAGCGTGGGGACTAGCGGGGGGGCCACTGAGCAGTTCTTC.

The chain is built from TRBV11-2 and TRBJ2-5; 13 nucleotides line up with TRBD2. Trimming cost V 2 bases and J 3 bases; bases outside gene matches: 12. CDR1 is SGHAT and CDR2 is FQNNGV in the germline V gene. The CDR3 spans 19 residues. The DNA of the CDR3 is TGTGCCAGCAGCTTATCGATTCAACTAGCGGGGGGGGGAGAAGAGACCCAGTACTTC. It translates to CASSLSIQLAGGGEETQYF.

This chain uses TRBV7-9 with TRBJ1-1; TRBD1 might be the D (5 bases). CDR1 SEHNR and CDR2 FQNEAQ come from the germline V gene (reference sequence). V was trimmed by 2 bases and J by 5 bases, leaving 15 bases between them. The CDR3 extends over 15 amino acids. As DNA, the CDR3 is TGTGCCAGCAGCTTAATGGTGAAGGGGAGGACTGAAGCTTTCTTT. Translated: CASSLMVKGRTEAFF.

CDR3 residues: CAWSGTGVPGYEQYF. Written as DNA, the CDR3 is TGTGCCTGGAGTGGGACAGGAGTACCCGGCTACGAGCAGTACTTC. The chain employs TRBV30 and TRBJ2-5; 7 bases align to TRBD1. The DNA end is a closer match to TRBJ2-7, so the J assignment may be wrong. The CDR3 runs to 15 residues. Germline-derived CDR1 and CDR2 are GTSNPN and SVGIG (reference sequence).

The chain couples TRBV7-8 to TRBJ2-7; 8 bases line up with TRBD1. Trimming took 5 bases from V and 3 from J; bases not matched to a gene: 6. Germline V gives CDR1 SGHVS, CDR2 FQNEAQ. This CDR3 spans 14 amino acids. This CDR3 reads CASSPQGAFYEQYF. The CDR3 DNA is TGTGCCAGCAGCCCTCAGGGGGCTTTCTACGAGCAGTACTTC.

The chain employs TRBV10-3 and TRBJ2-5; the D gene is possibly TRBD2 (5 bases). Germline CDR1 reads ENHRY; CDR2 reads SYGVKD. The CDR3 sequence is 14 residues long. The V end was cut by 5 bases, the J end by 5 bases, with 15 bases between. CDR3 region: CAISLGLKEETQYF. The CDR3 nucleotides read TGTGCCATCAGTCTAGGACTCAAAGAGGAGACCCAGTACTTC.

As for this clonotype: One junction end disagrees with the germline gene, perhaps due to a read error. The V and J genes are TRBV11-2 and TRBJ2-2; tentative D call: TRBD2 (6 bases). This CDR3 spans 15 amino acids. Germline CDR1 is SGHAT and CDR2 is FQNNGV. CDR3 DNA sequence: TGTGCCAGCGGCTTAGGAGGGACCGACACCGGGGAGCTGTTTTTT. Its protein product is CASGLGGTDTGELFF. Full variable domain (missing parts from reference TRBV11-2 and TRBJ2-2): EAGVAQSPRYKIIEKRQSVAFWCNPISGHATLYWYQQILGQGPKLLIQFQNNGVVDDSQLPKDRFSAERLKGVDSTLKIQPAKLEDSAVYLCASGLGGTDTGELFFGEGSRLTVL.

The chain is built from TRBV7-8 and TRBJ2-2; D is uncertain. The length of the CDR3 is 14 residues. Germline assignment: CDR1 SGHVS and CDR2 FQNEAQ. Trimming shortened V by 5 bases and J by 1 base, and 8 bases separated the two germline ends. The CDR3 sequence: CASSPVGNTGELFF. In DNA form, the CDR3 reads TGTGCCAGCAGCCCCGTTGGGAACACCGGGGAGCTGTTTTTT.

The J gene is TRBJ2-7, the V gene TRBV20-1; 8 bases agree with TRBD2. Germline V gives CDR1 DFQATT, CDR2 SNEGSKA (reference sequence). With 6 bases clipped from V and 11 bases from J, the junction kept 18 bases outside the gene matches. This CDR3 comprises 14 residues. CDR3 sequence (DNA): TGCAGTGCCGATACTAGCGGAGGCCAAGAGACCAAGTACTTC. Translating it yields CSADTSGGQETKYF.

The rearrangement joins TRBV5-1 to TRBJ2-1; 9 nucleotides match TRBD2. Looked up from germline, CDR1 is SGHRS and CDR2 is YFSETQ. V dropped 0 bases and J dropped 7; count of bases not matched to a gene: 5. The CDR3 totals 15 residues. The CDR3 DNA reads as TGCGCCAGCAGCTTGGCCGTAGCGGGGGTGAATGAGCAGTTCTTC. This sequence encodes CASSLAVAGVNEQFF.

The rearrangement joins TRBV29-1 to TRBJ2-5, with 7 bases fitting TRBD1. In germline, CDR1 is SQVTM, CDR2 ANQGSEA. The trim removed 4 bases at V and 5 bases at J, leaving 7 bases unmatched. CDR3 length: 13 residues. The CDR3 loop is CSVAQGVAETQYF. CDR3 in DNA: TGCAGCGTTGCCCAGGGGGTAGCGGAGACCCAGTACTTC.

The chain recombines TRBV9 with TRBJ1-6, with D tentatively TRBD1 (6 bases). The V end was cut by 3 bases, the J end by 8 bases, with 12 bases between. This CDR3 spans 14 amino acids. CDR1 SGDLS and CDR2 YYNGEE come from the germline V gene. CDR3 bases: TGTGCCAGCAGCGGACAGGCAAATCATTCACCCCTCCACTTT. Translation: CASSGQANHSPLHF.

The V gene is TRBV5-1, the J gene TRBJ2-3; a weak D match, TRBD2 (7 bases). From germline, CDR1 is SGHRS and CDR2 YFSETQ. Trimming left V 1 base short and J 2 bases short, with 14 bases between. The CDR3 contains 16 residues. This CDR3 reads CASSLSLAGATDTQYF. The CDR3, as DNA: TGCGCCAGCAGCTTGAGTCTGGCGGGGGCCACAGATACGCAGTATTTT.

V usage is TRBV12-3 or TRBV12-4 and J usage is TRBJ2-7; weak D call: TRBD1 (6 bases). V lost 0 bases, J lost 10 bases, and 16 bases lay in between. The CDR3 covers 14 residues. CDR3 region: CASSLAGDRWGQYF. DNA for the CDR3: TGTGCCAGCAGTTTAGCAGGAGACAGGTGGGGCCAGTACTTC.

This clonotype was counted a single time. This chain joins TRBV29-1 and TRBJ2-1, with D perhaps given as TRBD1 or TRBD2 (5 bases each). Deletions cut 4 bases from V and 2 bases from J, with 9 bases between. Germline assignment: CDR1 SQVTM and CDR2 ANQGSEA. This CDR3 is built from 13 residues. The CDR3 sequence: CSVGGGPYNEQFF. The CDR3 region has the DNA TGCAGCGTTGGTGGGGGACCCTACAATGAGCAGTTCTTC.